The clone carrying this TCR beta chain appeared a single time. Its matching antigen is unknown. The V gene lost 1 base and the J gene lost 7 bases, with 13 bases spanning the gap. CDR1 and CDR2 (germline): SGHVS, FQNEAQ. This CDR3 has 15 amino acids. This specimen belongs to a study of high-grade serous ovarian cancer treatment subgroups. Repertoires were generated with immunoSEQ multiplex PCR, while TCRdb's copy carries only in-frame clones and drops some. The sample includes approximately 3,500 clones, approximately 73% of them seen just once. General study points: TCR clonal relatedness correlated positively with neoantigen level. Same-patient tumor repertoires overlapped at roughly 0.095 to 0.8; different patients barely overlapped.

Tumor samples were obtained before definitive surgery or chemotherapy. The rearrangement links TRBV7-8 to TRBJ1-4, with D possibly TRBD1 on 6 matching bases. This receptor was obtained from a human donor with high-grade serous ovarian cancer. Source material: tumor tissue. CDR3 loop: CASSLVTGAGEKLFF. The CDR3, as DNA: TGTGCCAGCAGCTTAGTTACGGGGGCGGGTGAAAAACTGTTTTTT.